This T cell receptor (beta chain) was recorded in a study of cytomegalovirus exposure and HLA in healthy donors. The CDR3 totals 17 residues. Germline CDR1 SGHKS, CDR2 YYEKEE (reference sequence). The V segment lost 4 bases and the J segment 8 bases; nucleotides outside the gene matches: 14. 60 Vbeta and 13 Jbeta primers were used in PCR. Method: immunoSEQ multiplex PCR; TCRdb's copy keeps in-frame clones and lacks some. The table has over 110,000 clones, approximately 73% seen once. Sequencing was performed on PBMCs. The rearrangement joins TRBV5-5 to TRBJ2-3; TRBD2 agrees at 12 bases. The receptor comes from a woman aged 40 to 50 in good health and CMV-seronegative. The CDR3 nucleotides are TGTGCCAGCAGCCCGGAACTAGCGGGGGGCCGGAGGGGTACGCAGTATTTT. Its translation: CASSPELAGGRRGTQYF.